This T cell receptor beta chain was identified during a study of blood T cell repertoires in COVID-19. For the study at large: Acute and convalescent COVID-19 samples came from the United States, Italy and Spain. T cells, B-cell-depleted T cells, or PBMCs supplied cDNA or gDNA.

As handled by the study authors: Researchers report that nucleated cell counts were estimated from reference gene primer amplification. Clones were sequenced by immunoSEQ multiplex PCR, and TCRdb holds only the in-frame ones, with some missing. The V and J calls and clone size are taken from that table; D and trimming were inferred from the DNA. Found here are 160,000 or so clones, about 88% of them singletons; the top ten hold under 6.5%. Seattle patient enrollment occurred during active infection, with longitudinal follow-up thereafter. The CDR3 totals 15 residues. CDR1 SGHNT and CDR2 YYREEE come from the germline V gene (reference sequence). Trimming pared 1 base from V and 2 bases from J, leaving 12 bases between.

The sequence was obtained from a woman aged 45-65 years with COVID-19, enrolled during active disease. The chain uses TRBV5-4 and TRBJ2-5; possible D gene TRBD1, 5 bases. The sequenced material came from peripheral blood. CDR3 sequence (DNA): TGTGCCAGCAGCTTGCGGACAACCGTACAAGAGACCCAGTACTTC. Translated: CASSLRTTVQETQYF.